This TCR beta chain was identified in a study of shared clonotypes between healthy human individuals (dated by TCRdb to about 2020). At the level of the whole study: The cohort comprised a couple of women and a few men aged 18 to 49 years. Between about 0.85 and 9.5 billion PBMCs per donor were obtained by leukapheresis. The study deeply sequenced blood TCR repertoires of about 5 healthy adults to estimate repertoire size and the extent of clonotype sharing between individuals. To increase sequencing depth and limit assay-specific biases, different laboratories used diverse techniques to prepare libraries and sequence TCR repertoires. Per donor, three plates each were used for CD4 naive and CD4 memory, two for CD8 naive, and one for CD8 memory.

Using the deep immunoSEQ assay, TCR CDR3 regions were amplified from genomic DNA by multiplex PCR. Genomic DNA extracted from each cell subset was distributed evenly over all wells of several immunoSEQ 96-well plates, and each plate served as one replicate. For sorted subsets, each replicate PCR was loaded with approximately 190 ng genomic DNA, equivalent to 25,000 to 35,000 T cell genomes. The purified libraries were quantified using a Qubit 3.0 fluorometer, sized with a Bioanalyzer 2100, and then quantified again using the KAPA Library Quantification kit. Each immunoSEQ 96-well plate was sequenced on its own single-read 150-cycle Illumina NextSeq 550 flow cell. The original methods were these. Because only junctional sequences without quality scores were contained in the immunoSEQ output, filtering matching that applied to full-length reads could not be performed. To assign V/J genes and CDR3, sequences were annotated using PyIR, a Python wrapper for IgBLAST v1.9, with IMGT germline references. Any read was removed if the V/J assignment was weak (E-value above 1e-6), the CDR3 was missing, or the read contained stop codons, out-of-frame junctions, or ambiguous translated residues. A V3J clonotype was defined by an identical inferred V gene, J gene, and CDR3 amino acid sequence. To compute the percentage overlap between repertoires, the number of shared unique clonotypes was divided by the size of the smaller repertoire. RTK rarefaction, the Chao1 estimator, and Recon v2.1 estimates of unobserved clonotypes were used to assess repertoire richness. OLGA was used to compute generation probabilities for all TCRbeta clonotypes that the gDNA method yielded from a handful of donors. As stored in TCRdb, this immuneACCESS dataset retains in-frame rearrangements with V and J assigned. A fraction of the clones does not appear; measured against another copy, unresolved V genes explain less than half of the discrepancy, and the remainder lacks a known reason. V and J calls and clone size are copied from that table; D and trimming were computed from the DNA. The sample table records some 2 million clones; approximately 95% of these occur just once. 0.9% to 1.4% of the sample is in the top ten clones.

CD8 naive samples consisted of CD45RO-negative cells that were positively selected for CCR7, yielding a CD45RA+CCR7+ population without TemRA cells. Healthy HIV-negative adults with no recently reported acute infections or vaccinations were included as donors. All donors were Caucasian adults living in Nashville, Tennessee, USA. After blood collection by leukapheresis, PBMCs were isolated using Ficoll-Histopaque density gradient centrifugation and then cryopreserved in the vapor phase of liquid nitrogen. Analytical flow cytometry was used to check the purity and quantity of every magnetically sorted T cell population. Genomic DNA was isolated from each sorted fraction and quantified by UV absorbance on a Nanodrop 2000c. Overall results and qualifications from the work: The genetic and exposure-history diversity represented was limited by the small number of donors. Clonotypes shared by all four sorted-subset donors showed higher generation probabilities than non-shared clonotypes. When a few donors were compared, the shared fraction of clonotypes was about 5% for naive CD4, roughly 3.4% for naive CD8, 2.3% for memory CD4, and roughly 0.4% for memory CD8. Estimated clonotype richness was generally larger for naive than for memory subsets. Even with the large sequencing depth, rarefaction of the sorted-subset datasets indicated that sequencing was incomplete. Sampling was limited to blood, and TCR repertoires in tissue likely differ from TCR repertoires in blood. Pairwise subsampling led to the expectation that sequencing depth would affect the degree of clonotype sharing among donors.

Remarks on this clone: Its target antigen remains unknown. No qualities accompany the bases; no much larger clone lies one base away.

The sequence was obtained from a young man in good health. The sequencing sample was made of naive CD8+ T cells sorted from blood. The cell subset or site label corresponds to: CD45RA+CCR7+.

Read as DNA, the sequence is TGTGCCAGCAGCTCAGGTTTGAACACAGATACGCAGTATTTT. Its protein product is CASSSGLNTDTQYF. In this chain, TRBV7-6 is recombined with TRBJ2-3; the D gene lacks a confident call. Cut back by 4 bases and 2 bases, the V and J ends lie 10 bases apart. The CDR3 starts with the cysteine, ends with the phenylalanine, and has 14 residues. The retained sequence is limited to the CDR3, 42 bases, with the frame set at the first base. The germline V gene encodes CDR1 SGHVS and CDR2 FNYEAQ. The entire variable domain, with the stretches around the CDR3 drawn from the reference TRBV7-6 and TRBJ2-3 proteins, is GAGVSQSPRYKVTKRGQDVALRCDPISGHVSLYWYRQALGQGPEFLTYFNYEAQQDKSGLPNDRFSAERPEGSISTLTIQRTEQRDSAMYRCASSSGLNTDTQYFGPGTRLTVL.